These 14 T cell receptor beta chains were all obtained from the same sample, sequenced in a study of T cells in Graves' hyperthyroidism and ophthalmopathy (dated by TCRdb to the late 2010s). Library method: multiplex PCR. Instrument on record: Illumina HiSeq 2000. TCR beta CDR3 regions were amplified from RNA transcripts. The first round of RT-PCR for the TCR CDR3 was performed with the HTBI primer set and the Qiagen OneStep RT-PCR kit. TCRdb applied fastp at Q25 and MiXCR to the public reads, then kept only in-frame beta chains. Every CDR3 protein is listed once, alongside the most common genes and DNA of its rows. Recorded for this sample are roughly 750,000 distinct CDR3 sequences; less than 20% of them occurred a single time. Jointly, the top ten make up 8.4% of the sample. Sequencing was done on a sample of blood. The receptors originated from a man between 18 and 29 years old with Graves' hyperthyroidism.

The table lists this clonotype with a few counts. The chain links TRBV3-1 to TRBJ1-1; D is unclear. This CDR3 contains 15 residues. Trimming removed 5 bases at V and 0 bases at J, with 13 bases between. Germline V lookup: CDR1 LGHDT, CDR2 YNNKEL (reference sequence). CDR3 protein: CASSSHSSLNTEAFF. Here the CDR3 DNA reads TGTGCCAGCAGCTCGCACTCATCCTTGAACACTGAAGCTTTCTTT.

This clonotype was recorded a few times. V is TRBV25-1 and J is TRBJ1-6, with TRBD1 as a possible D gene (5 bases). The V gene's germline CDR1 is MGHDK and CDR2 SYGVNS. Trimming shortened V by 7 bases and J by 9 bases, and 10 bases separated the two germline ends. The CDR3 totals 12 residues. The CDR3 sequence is CASTSGFSPLHF. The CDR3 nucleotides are TGTGCCAGCACGTCAGGGTTTTCACCCCTCCACTTT.

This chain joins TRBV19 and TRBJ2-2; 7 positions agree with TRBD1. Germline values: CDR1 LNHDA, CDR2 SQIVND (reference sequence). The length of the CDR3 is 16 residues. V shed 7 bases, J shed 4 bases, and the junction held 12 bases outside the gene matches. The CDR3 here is CASTPATGFGTGELFF. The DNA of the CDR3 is TGTGCCAGTACCCCCGCGACAGGGTTTGGCACCGGGGAGCTGTTTTTT.

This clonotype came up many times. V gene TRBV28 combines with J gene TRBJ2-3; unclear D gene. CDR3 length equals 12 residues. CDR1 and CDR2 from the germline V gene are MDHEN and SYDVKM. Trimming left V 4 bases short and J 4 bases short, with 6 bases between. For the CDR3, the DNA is TGTGCCAGCAGTTCCACGGCAGATACGCAGTATTTT. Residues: CASSSTADTQYF.

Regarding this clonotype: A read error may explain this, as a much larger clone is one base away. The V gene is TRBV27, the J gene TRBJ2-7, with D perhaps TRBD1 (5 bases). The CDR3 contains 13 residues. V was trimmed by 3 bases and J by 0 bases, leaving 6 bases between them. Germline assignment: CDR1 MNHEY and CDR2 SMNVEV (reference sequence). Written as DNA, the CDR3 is TGTGCCAGCAGTTTGGACATCTCCTACGAGCAGTACTTC. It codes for CASSLDISYEQYF.

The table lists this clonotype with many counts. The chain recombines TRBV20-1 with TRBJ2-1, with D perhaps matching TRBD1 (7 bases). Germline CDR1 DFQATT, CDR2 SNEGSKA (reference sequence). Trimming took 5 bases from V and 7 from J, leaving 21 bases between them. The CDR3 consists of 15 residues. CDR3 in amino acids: CSAPGRRGLRNEQFF. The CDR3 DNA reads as TGCAGTGCTCCGGGGCGGAGGGGGCTGCGGAATGAGCAGTTCTTC.

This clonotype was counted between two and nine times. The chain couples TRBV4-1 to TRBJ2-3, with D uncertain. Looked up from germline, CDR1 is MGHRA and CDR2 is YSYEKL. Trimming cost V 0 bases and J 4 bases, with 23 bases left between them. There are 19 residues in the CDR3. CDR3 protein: CASSQDKDRDWYFPDTQYF. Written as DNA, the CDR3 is TGCGCCAGCAGCCAAGATAAGGACCGCGACTGGTATTTCCCAGATACGCAGTATTTT.

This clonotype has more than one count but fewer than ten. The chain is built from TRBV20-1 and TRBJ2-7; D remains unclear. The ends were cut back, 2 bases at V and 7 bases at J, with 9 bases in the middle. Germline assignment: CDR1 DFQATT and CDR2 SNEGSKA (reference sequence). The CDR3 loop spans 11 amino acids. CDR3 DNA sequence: TGCAGTGCTAGAAGCATGTGGGAGCAGTACTTC. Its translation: CSARSMWEQYF.

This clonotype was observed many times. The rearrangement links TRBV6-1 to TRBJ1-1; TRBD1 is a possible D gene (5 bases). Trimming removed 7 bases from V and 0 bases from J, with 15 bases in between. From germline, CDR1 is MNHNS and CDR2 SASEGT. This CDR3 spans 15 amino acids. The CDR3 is CASTAGGTLNTEAFF. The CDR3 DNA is TGTGCCAGCACCGCGGGGGGGACCTTGAACACTGAAGCTTTCTTT.

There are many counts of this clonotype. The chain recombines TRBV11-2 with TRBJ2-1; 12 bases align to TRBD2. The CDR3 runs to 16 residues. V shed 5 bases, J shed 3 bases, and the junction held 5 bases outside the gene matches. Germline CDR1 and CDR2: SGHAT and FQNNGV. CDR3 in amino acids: CASSLAGGGVYNEQFF. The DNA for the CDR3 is TGTGCCAGCAGCCTAGCGGGGGGGGGAGTCTACAATGAGCAGTTCTTC.

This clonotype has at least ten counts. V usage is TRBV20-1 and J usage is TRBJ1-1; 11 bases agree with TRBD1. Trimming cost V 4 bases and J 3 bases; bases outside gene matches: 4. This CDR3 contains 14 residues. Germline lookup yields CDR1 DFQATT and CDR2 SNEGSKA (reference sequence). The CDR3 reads CSATDRGQDTEAFF. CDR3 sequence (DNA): TGCAGTGCTACGGACAGGGGGCAGGACACTGAAGCTTTCTTT.

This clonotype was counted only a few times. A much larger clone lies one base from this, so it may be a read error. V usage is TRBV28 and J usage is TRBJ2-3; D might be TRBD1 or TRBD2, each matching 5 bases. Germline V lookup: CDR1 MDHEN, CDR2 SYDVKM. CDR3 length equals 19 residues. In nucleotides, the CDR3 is TGTGTCAGCAGTTTTGAGGGTCGACAGTTTCGCACGGTCACAGATACGCAGTATTTT. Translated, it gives CVSSFEGRQFRTVTDTQYF.

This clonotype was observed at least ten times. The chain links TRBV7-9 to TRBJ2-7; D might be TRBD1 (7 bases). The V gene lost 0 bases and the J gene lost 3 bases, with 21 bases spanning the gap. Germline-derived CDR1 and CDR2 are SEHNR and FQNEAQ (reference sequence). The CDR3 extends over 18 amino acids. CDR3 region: CASSLAFGGSGTVYEQYF. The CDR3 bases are TGTGCCAGCAGCTTAGCCTTCGGGGGTTCCGGGACAGTCTACGAGCAGTACTTC.

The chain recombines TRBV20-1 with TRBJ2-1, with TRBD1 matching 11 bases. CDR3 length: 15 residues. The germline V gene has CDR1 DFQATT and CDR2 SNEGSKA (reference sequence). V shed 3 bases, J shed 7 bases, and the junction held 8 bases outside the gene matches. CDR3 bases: TGCAGTGCTAGTAACGGACAGGGGGCAGGGAATGAGCAGTTCTTC. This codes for CSASNGQGAGNEQFF.